This is a list of T cell receptor beta chains from one sample in a study of T cells in Graves' hyperthyroidism and ophthalmopathy. TCRdb itself ran the multiplex PCR reads through MiXCR, one entry per CDR3 protein. The repertoire has roughly 300,000 distinct CDR3 sequences, 21% of them found once; the top ten carry over 45%. The sequenced material came from blood. These receptors came from a woman between 45 and 65 years old with Graves' hyperthyroidism. Both conserved end residues are part of each CDR3. The D gene is left open where the match is weak. Only some rows state a clone size, as once, few, many or a class for expanded clones.

TGTGCCAGCACTAGACAGGGGAACACCGGGGAGCTGTTTTTT,CASTRQGNTGELFF,TRBD1,TRBV27,-,TRBJ2-2,14
TGTGCCAGCAGTTTTCTGGGAGGGGGGAATGGCTACACCTTC,CASSFLGGGNGYTF,-,TRBV12-3/TRBV12-4,-,TRBJ1-2,14
TGCAGTGCTGACGGACAGGGGAACACTGAAGCTTTCTTT,CSADGQGNTEAFF,TRBD1,TRBV20-1,many,TRBJ1-1,13
TGTGCCAGCAGTTTAGGGGGGGGTTCCTATGGCTACACCTTC,CASSLGGGSYGYTF,-,TRBV27,-,TRBJ1-2,14
TGTGCCAGCAGCGGGACAGCCCCGGGGATAGATACGCAGTATTTT,CASSGTAPGIDTQYF,TRBD1,TRBV2,-,TRBJ2-3,15
TGCAGTGCTAGAGATCTGTCGGGCATTGGGGCCAACGTCCTGACTTTC,CSARDLSGIGANVLTF,-,TRBV20-1,few,TRBJ2-6,16
TGTGCCACCAGTGACTCGAGGGGGGTGGCGAAACGCGGTCAGCCCCAGCATTTT,CATSDSRGVAKRGQPQHF,-,TRBV24-1,many,TRBJ1-5,18
TGCGCCAGTGGACAGGTCGTAAACTATGGCTACACCTTC,CASGQVVNYGYTF,TRBD1,TRBV4-1,-,TRBJ1-2,13
TGTGCCTGGAGTTTTGGCGAGCAGTTCTTC,CAWSFGEQFF,-,TRBV30,many,TRBJ2-1,10
TGTGCCAGCAACTGGGGCAGGGACCTTGGCTACACCTTC,CASNWGRDLGYTF,-,TRBV28,-,TRBJ1-2,13
TGCGCCAGCAGCTTCGGAGTGGGACTAGTCCCTCAATACAATGAGCAGTTCTTC,CASSFGVGLVPQYNEQFF,TRBD2,TRBV5-1,-,TRBJ2-1,18
TGTGCCAGCAGCTTAGGGGGGGACAAAACCTACGAGCAGTACTTC,CASSLGGDKTYEQYF,-,TRBV11-3,-,TRBJ2-7,15
TGTGCCAGCAGTGAAGCGCAGGGCAACACAGATACGCAGTATTTT,CASSEAQGNTDTQYF,-,TRBV2,many,TRBJ2-3,15
TGTGCCATCACCTTAGGACATCGAAGCACAGATACGCAGTATTTT,CAITLGHRSTDTQYF,-,TRBV10-3,many,TRBJ2-3,15
TGTGCCAGCTGCTCAAGAAGACTAGCGGGGGTTTCGAGCTCCTACAATGAGCAGTTCTTC,CASCSRRLAGVSSSYNEQFF,TRBD2,TRBV5-4,-,TRBJ2-1,20
TGTGCCAGCAGCTTTAGCGGGAGGGCGGCTTACGAGCAGTTCTTC,CASSFSGRAAYEQFF,TRBD2,TRBV5-4,once,TRBJ2-1,15
TGTGCCAGCAGCTTCGATACGCAGTATTTT,CASSFDTQYF,-,TRBV11-2,many,TRBJ2-3,10
TGTGCCAGCAGTTTCTGGGGGGGGGACGGGGAGCTGTTTTTT,CASSFWGGDGELFF,TRBD2,TRBV12-3/TRBV12-4,many,TRBJ2-2,14
TGTGCCAGCGACAGGGGGCGAAGTAGCAATCAGCCCCAGCATTTT,CASDRGRSSNQPQHF,TRBD1,TRBV19,-,TRBJ1-5,15
TGCAGTGCTAGAGCGGAGGGTGCAGTGAGAACCTACAATGAGCAGTTCTTC,CSARAEGAVRTYNEQFF,-,TRBV20-1,-,TRBJ2-1,17
TGCGCCAGCAGCTTGGACGGGGCCTCTGGGGCCAACGTCCTGACTTTC,CASSLDGASGANVLTF,-,TRBV5-1,many,TRBJ2-6,16
TGCAGCGTTGGGACAGGGTTTGAGGGCGAGCAGTACTTC,CSVGTGFEGEQYF,TRBD1,TRBV29-1,few,TRBJ2-7,13
TGTGCCTGGAGTGTACTCGGACTAGCGGGATCCCAAGGAGAGTTCTTC,CAWSVLGLAGSQGEFF,TRBD2,TRBV30,many,TRBJ2-1,16
TGTGCCAGCAGTTACCTCAGGGACAGGATCACAGATACGCAGTATTTT,CASSYLRDRITDTQYF,TRBD1,TRBV6-2/TRBV6-3,many,TRBJ2-3,16
TGCAGTGCTAGAGTGCTAGGGCTGCAGTATTTT,CSARVLGLQYF,-,TRBV20-1,many,TRBJ2-3,11
TGTGCCACCAGTGATTTGGGAGGAGATACGCAGTATTTT,CATSDLGGDTQYF,-,TRBV24-1,-,TRBJ2-3,13
TGCAGTGCTAACCCCACCGAGGGCACACTCTTC,CSANPTEGTLF,-,TRBV20-1,-,TRBJ1-2,11
TGTGCCAGCAGCCAAGTTCCAGGGCGGACCTATGGCTACACCTTC,CASSQVPGRTYGYTF,-,TRBV14,many,TRBJ1-2,15
TGTGCCAGCAGTTACACCGGGGGTACCTCCAATGAGCAGTTCTTC,CASSYTGGTSNEQFF,-,TRBV6-2/TRBV6-3,many,TRBJ2-1,15
TGTGCCAGCTCGAGGGACGGGACGGATAATGAAAAACTGTTTTTT,CASSRDGTDNEKLFF,-,TRBV18,many,TRBJ1-4,15
TGTGCCTGGAGCCCAGGGCTAGGAAACATTCAGTACTTC,CAWSPGLGNIQYF,-,TRBV30,many,TRBJ2-4,13
TGCAGTGGCCAAAAACCAGGGGCGGGAGCGTACAATGAGCAGTTCTTC,CSGQKPGAGAYNEQFF,-,TRBV20-1,-,TRBJ2-1,16
TGCGCCAGCAGCCTAGCCCATGGGGTTAGCAATCAGCCCCAGCATTTT,CASSLAHGVSNQPQHF,-,TRBV4-1,many,TRBJ1-5,16
TGTGCCAGCAGTGAAGCGGGCCTAGCGGGCTACAATGAGCAGTTCTTC,CASSEAGLAGYNEQFF,TRBD2,TRBV2,many,TRBJ2-1,16
TGTGCCAGCAGCTCGCCGGGGAGGGATACGCAGTATTTT,CASSSPGRDTQYF,-,TRBV5-8,many,TRBJ2-3,13
TGCGCCAGCAGGGACGCAGGGGACAGGGCTTTCTTT,CASRDAGDRAFF,TRBD1,TRBV5-1,-,TRBJ1-1,12
TGTGCCAGCAGTTTATCCCGGACAGGGCGGCAAGAGACCCAGTACTTC,CASSLSRTGRQETQYF,TRBD1,TRBV28,-,TRBJ2-5,16
TGTGCCTGGAGTGGGGGGAACGAGCAGTTCTTC,CAWSGGNEQFF,-,TRBV30,-,TRBJ2-1,11
TGTGCCTGGAGTGTAAACAGCGGGAGGGCTTACGAGCAGTACTTC,CAWSVNSGRAYEQYF,TRBD2,TRBV30,many,TRBJ2-7,15
TGTGCCTGGAGCGCCATAGCGGGCCACAATGAGCAGTTCTTC,CAWSAIAGHNEQFF,TRBD2,TRBV30,many,TRBJ2-1,14
TGTGCCAGCAGTCCAAGTAGCAATCAGCCCCAGCATTTT,CASSPSSNQPQHF,-,TRBV2,many,TRBJ1-5,13
TGTGCCAGCAGCGCCAGCCCCAGGGGTAGCACTGAAGCTTTCTTT,CASSASPRGSTEAFF,-,TRBV9,-,TRBJ1-1,15
TGTGCCAGCAGTGAGGAGGTGGGGGGGCAGTTCTTC,CASSEEVGGQFF,-,TRBV2,many,TRBJ2-1,12
TGTGCCACCAGCAGGCCCCCGCAGGGGCGAGAAGCTTTCTTT,CATSRPPQGREAFF,-,TRBV15,-,TRBJ1-1,14
TGTGCCACCAGCAGAGAGACAGGAGCCTACGAGCAGTACTTC,CATSRETGAYEQYF,-,TRBV15,many,TRBJ2-7,14
TGTGCCAGCAGTTTGAAGAGGTACGAGCAGTACTTC,CASSLKRYEQYF,-,TRBV12-3/TRBV12-4,many,TRBJ2-7,12
TGTGCCAGCAGCGTAGATCCGGGTGGAACGGCCAACTATGGCTACACCTTC,CASSVDPGGTANYGYTF,-,TRBV9,many,TRBJ1-2,17
TGCAGCGTCCTGACAGGGGCCGGATTCGGCTACACCTTC,CSVLTGAGFGYTF,TRBD1,TRBV29-1,many,TRBJ1-2,13
TGTGCCAGCAGCGTAGTAGGTTTCGGGTACAATGAGCAGTTCTTC,CASSVVGFGYNEQFF,-,TRBV9,-,TRBJ2-1,15
TGTGCCACCAGCAAGCAGACAGGGGCCTCTGAAGCTTTCTTT,CATSKQTGASEAFF,TRBD1,TRBV15,-,TRBJ1-1,14
TGCGCCAGCAGCCCTACCGCCGCAACAGGGAACACTGAAGCTTTCTTT,CASSPTAATGNTEAFF,-,TRBV4-1,many,TRBJ1-1,16
TGTGCCAGCAGCCGGGACGCAAACGGGGAGGAAAAACTGTTTTTT,CASSRDANGEEKLFF,-,TRBV3-1,many,TRBJ1-4,15
TGTGCCAGCAGCTTACCGTCACCGGGGGCGGGAGGCCTCTCCTACGAGCAGTACTTC,CASSLPSPGAGGLSYEQYF,TRBD2,TRBV7-9,-,TRBJ2-7,19
TGTGCCAGCAGTGCGGGGACAGGGGGGGGCAATCAGCCCCAGCATTTT,CASSAGTGGGNQPQHF,TRBD1,TRBV6-1,-,TRBJ1-5,16